This passage covers 32 T cell receptor beta chains from one sample sequenced in a study of T cells in Graves' hyperthyroidism and ophthalmopathy. Amplified regions were TCR beta CDR3 sequences from RNA transcripts. HTBI primers drove first-round RT-PCR of the TCR CDR3. TCRdb processed the multiplex PCR reads anew with MiXCR; each CDR3 protein has one entry. Here the sample spans around 760,000 distinct CDR3 sequences, 35% being singletons. Input material: blood. These receptors were taken from a woman between 40 and 50 years old with Graves' hyperthyroidism.

The CDR3 here is CASSEVGTTTSYNEQFF. DNA for the CDR3: TGTGCCAGCAGTGAAGTCGGGACGACAACTTCCTACAATGAGCAGTTCTTC. This chain connects TRBV2 to TRBJ2-1, with D possibly being TRBD1 or TRBD2 (5 bases each). Trimming pared 1 base from V and 1 base from J, leaving 14 bases between. The germline gives CDR1 SNHLY, CDR2 FYNNEI. This CDR3 spans 17 amino acids.

The V call is TRBV12-3 or TRBV12-4, the J call TRBJ1-2; TRBD1 matches 9 bases. This CDR3 comprises 17 residues. J gave up 0 bases and V 6 bases, and 11 bases lay outside the gene matches. The CDR3 region is CASSIRTGGASNYGYTF. CDR3 DNA: TGTGCCAGCAGCATTCGAACAGGGGGCGCGTCTAACTATGGCTACACCTTC.

This clonotype was seen repeatedly, ten times or more. V usage is TRBV4-3 and J usage is TRBJ2-5; 9 bases fit TRBD2. After removal of 0 bases from V and 5 bases from J, the junction contained 1 base not matched to a gene. The CDR3 covers 14 residues. Germline CDR1 LGHNA, CDR2 YSLEER. The CDR3 loop is CASSQELAGETQYF. The CDR3, as DNA: TGCGCCAGCAGCCAAGAGCTAGCGGGGGAGACCCAGTACTTC.

Remarks on this clonotype: The germline gene is not matched at one end of the junction; a read error may be the cause. The CDR3 DNA sequence: TGTGCCAGCAGTTACGGTTGGCGAGCTGGGGCCAACGTCCCGACTTTC. It yields the protein CASSYGWRAGANVPTF. V is TRBV6-5 and J is TRBJ2-6; possible D gene TRBD1, 5 bases. This CDR3 is built from 16 residues. Per germline, CDR1 MNHEY and CDR2 SVGAGI.

The sample holds many counts of this clonotype. The V gene is TRBV6-5, the J gene TRBJ1-2; possibly TRBD1 for D (5 bases). Germline V gene sequence: CDR1 MNHEY, CDR2 SVGAGI. V was clipped by 4 bases and J by 7 bases, with 16 bases between them. CDR3 size: 14 residues. CDR3 residues: CASSFGDLDGGYTF. CDR3 nucleotide sequence: TGTGCCAGCAGTTTCGGGGACCTAGACGGTGGCTACACCTTC.

About this clonotype itself: One end of the junction varies from germline; a read error may be responsible. DNA of the CDR3: TGCGCCAGCAGCCCGGTGACTAGCGGGACTACAGATACGCAGTATTTT. This codes for CASSPVTSGTTDTQYF. The genes are TRBV7-9 and TRBJ2-3; 11 bases agree with TRBD2. Germline V lookup: CDR1 SEHNR, CDR2 FQNEAQ (reference sequence). This CDR3 spans 16 amino acids.

The chain combines TRBV7-8 with TRBJ1-1; D remains unclear. CDR3 length: 13 residues. Per the germline V gene, CDR1 is SGHVS and CDR2 is FQNEAQ. The V end lost 5 bases, the J end lost 4 bases, and 11 bases lay between the germline ends. As DNA, the CDR3 is TGTGCCAGCAGCCGGCAGTTGAGCACTGAAGCTTTCTTT. Translated: CASSRQLSTEAFF.

The table lists this clonotype with a few counts. This rearrangement joins TRBV6-1 to TRBJ1-2, with 7 bases aligning to TRBD1. The CDR3 extends over 13 amino acids. Germline V gene sequence: CDR1 MNHNS, CDR2 SASEGT. V dropped 5 bases and J dropped 7; count of bases not matched to a gene: 7. The CDR3 here is CASSFWQGGGYTF. In DNA, the CDR3 is TGTGCCAGCAGTTTCTGGCAGGGGGGTGGCTACACCTTC.

Written as DNA, the CDR3 is TGTGCCAGCAGTGAACTAGCGGGAGCCCAAGAGACCCAGTACTTC. The encoded protein is CASSELAGAQETQYF. V usage is TRBV28 and J usage is TRBJ2-5; 11 bases align to TRBD2. Germline V lookup: CDR1 MDHEN, CDR2 SYDVKM. The CDR3 sequence is 15 residues long. V shed 5 bases, J shed 1 base, and the junction held 3 bases outside the gene matches.

The chain employs TRBV7-9 and TRBJ2-7, with D perhaps matching TRBD2 (7 bases). V lost 6 bases, J lost 6 bases, and 21 bases lay in between. CDR1 is SEHNR, CDR2 FQNEAQ, per germline (reference sequence). The CDR3 consists of 15 residues. The CDR3 sequence is CASSPRGARGSEQYF. In nucleotides, the CDR3 is TGTGCCAGCAGTCCACGGGGGGCGCGGGGGTCCGAGCAGTACTTC.

To note about this clonotype: The junction does not match germline at one end; this may be a read error. The chain uses TRBV6-5 and TRBJ2-7; D is unresolved. The germline CDR1 and CDR2 sequences are MNHEY and SVGAGI. CDR3 length: 16 amino acids. The CDR3 sequence: CAISYATVRAFYEQYF. The CDR3 bases are TGTGCCATCAGTTACGCCACAGTTAGAGCTTTCTACGAGCAGTACTTC.

There are many counts of this clonotype. This chain connects TRBV10-2 to TRBJ2-7; 7 positions agree with TRBD2. The CDR3 is 13 amino acids. V was clipped by 7 bases and J by 0 bases; unmatched bases: 3. Germline V gene sequence: CDR1 WSHSY, CDR2 SAAADI. Written as DNA, the CDR3 is TGCGCCAGCACGAGCGGGGACTCCTACGAGCAGTACTTC. It codes for CASTSGDSYEQYF.

As for this clonotype: The germline gene is not matched at one end of the junction; a read error may be the cause. The chain couples TRBV10-3 to TRBJ2-2; a possible D gene is TRBD1 (6 bases). The length of the CDR3 is 15 residues. Germline V gene sequence: CDR1 ENHRY, CDR2 SYGVKD. CDR3 sequence: CATSETGMNTGELFF. The CDR3 nucleotides are TGTGCCACCAGTGAGACAGGTATGAACACCGGGGAGCTGTTTTTT.

This clonotype has at least ten counts. The rearrangement joins TRBV7-2 to TRBJ1-3, with D uncertain. Germline CDR1 SGHTA, CDR2 FQGNSA. The CDR3 sequence is 14 residues long. V was shortened by 2 bases and J by 4 bases, with 9 bases between the two germline ends. For the CDR3, the DNA is TGTGCCAGCAGCTTAATGGATATCGGAAACACCATATATTTT. Its translation: CASSLMDIGNTIYF.

This clonotype has a single count. A read error may explain this, as a much larger clone is one base away. The chain employs TRBV24-1 and TRBJ1-2, with D perhaps matching TRBD1 (5 bases). The CDR3 is made up of 15 amino acids. The germline V gene has CDR1 KGHDR and CDR2 SFDVKD. CDR3 sequence reads: CASSDPAGRAHGYTF. The CDR3, as DNA: TGTGCCAGCAGTGACCCTGCCGGCAGGGCGCATGGCTACACCTTC.

This clonotype was found a few times. The chain employs TRBV3-1 and TRBJ1-2; D gene uncertain. This CDR3 contains 15 residues. Germline V CDR1 and CDR2: LGHDT, YNNKEL (reference sequence). V gave up 1 base and J gave up 4 bases, with 13 bases separating them. CDR3 sequence reads: CASSQGRADPYGYTF. In nucleotides, the CDR3 is TGTGCCAGCAGCCAAGGTCGTGCGGACCCCTATGGCTACACCTTC.

This clonotype was seen at least ten times. The chain combines TRBV10-3 with TRBJ1-5, with 9 bases matching TRBD1. This CDR3 spans 15 amino acids. The trim removed 0 bases at V and 7 bases at J, leaving 4 bases unmatched. Germline CDR1 and CDR2: ENHRY and SYGVKD. DNA of the CDR3: TGTGCCATCAGTGAGTCGGGACAGGGACACCAGCCCCAGCATTTT. Residues: CAISESGQGHQPQHF.

This chain connects TRBV29-1 to TRBJ2-7, with no clear D. V lost 7 bases to trimming and J lost 2 bases, with 9 bases between them. This CDR3 has 11 residues. CDR1 and CDR2 from the germline V gene are SQVTM and ANQGSEA. This chain's CDR3 is CSGTDTYEQYF. The CDR3, as DNA: TGCAGCGGGACGGATACCTACGAGCAGTACTTC.

The J gene is TRBJ2-5, the V gene TRBV20-1, with 9 bases matching TRBD2. CDR1 and CDR2 from the germline V gene are DFQATT and SNEGSKA (reference sequence). The CDR3 spans 18 residues. V gave up 0 bases and J gave up 1 base; unmatched junction bases: 12. The CDR3 spells CSARDEQAGGGVQETQYF. DNA for the CDR3: TGCAGTGCTAGAGACGAACAAGCGGGGGGAGGGGTCCAAGAGACCCAGTACTTC.

This clonotype occurred a few times. The chain has TRBV5-6 and TRBJ2-2; D not certain. V gave up 6 bases and J gave up 5 bases, with 11 bases separating them. CDR1 and CDR2 from the germline V gene are SGHDT and YYEEEE. The CDR3 loop spans 13 amino acids. In nucleotides, the CDR3 is TGTGCCAGCACCCCGCACTCAACCGGGGAGCTGTTTTTT. It encodes CASTPHSTGELFF. The full variable domain, with the rest looked up from reference TRBV5-6 and TRBJ2-2, is DAGVTQSPTHLIKTRGQQVTLRCSPKSGHDTVSWYQQALGQGPQFIFQYYEEEERQRGNFPDRFSGHQFPNYSSELNVNALLLGDSALYLCASTPHSTGELFFGEGSRLTVL.

The chain carries TRBV20-1 and TRBJ2-3, with TRBD2 as a possible D gene (7 bases). CDR1 is DFQATT and CDR2 is SNEGSKA in the germline V gene (reference sequence). The CDR3 sequence is 15 residues long. The V and J ends lost 6 bases and 4 bases respectively, with 20 bases between them. The CDR3 DNA reads TGCAGTGCGCGAACCCCGGGGGGCGGGGCAGATACGCAGTATTTT. Residues: CSARTPGGGADTQYF.

This chain joins TRBV29-1 and TRBJ2-7; the D is unclear. Germline V gives CDR1 SQVTM, CDR2 ANQGSEA. The CDR3 extends over 9 amino acids. Deletions cut 8 bases from V and 4 bases from J, with 6 bases between. For the CDR3, the DNA is TGCAGCTTCGGGTACGAGCAGTACTTC. As protein: CSFGYEQYF.

This clonotype was detected ten times or more. The chain combines TRBV7-8 with TRBJ1-2; 7 bases fit TRBD1. Germline V CDR1 and CDR2: SGHVS, FQNEAQ. The CDR3 spans 14 residues. V was clipped by 7 bases and J by 5 bases; unmatched bases: 10. The CDR3 is CASNKGQAIYGYTF. The CDR3 DNA sequence: TGTGCCAGCAACAAAGGACAGGCGATTTATGGCTACACCTTC.

This clonotype was detected only a few times. The gene calls are TRBV4-3 and TRBJ2-5; perhaps TRBD1 as D (5 bases). The CDR3 extends over 16 amino acids. Germline loops: CDR1 LGHNA, CDR2 YSLEER. V gave up 0 bases and J gave up 4 bases, with 15 bases separating them. CDR3 sequence: CASSQDRPGSGETQYF. Written as DNA, the CDR3 is TGCGCCAGCAGCCAAGATCGGCCAGGGTCGGGAGAGACCCAGTACTTC.

This clonotype was detected once. The chain uses TRBV2 and TRBJ1-5; a weak D match, TRBD1 (6 bases). The germline gives CDR1 SNHLY, CDR2 FYNNEI. The CDR3 covers 15 residues. Trimming took off 2 bases at V and 5 bases at J, with 13 bases between the two ends. CDR3 amino acids: CASSERLQGDQPQHF. DNA for the CDR3: TGTGCCAGCAGTGAAAGGTTACAGGGCGATCAGCCCCAGCATTTT.

The chain uses TRBV7-2 and TRBJ2-7, with D unclear. V lost 2 bases and J lost 0, with 14 bases in between. From germline, CDR1 is SGHTA and CDR2 FQGNSA. CDR3 length: 16 residues. The chain's CDR3 is CASSLNDWVTSYEQYF. The CDR3 nucleotides are TGTGCCAGCAGCTTAAATGACTGGGTTACCTCCTACGAGCAGTACTTC.

There are a few counts of this clonotype. This rearrangement joins TRBV7-9 to TRBJ2-2; D ambiguous. V was trimmed by 6 bases and J by 3 bases, leaving 11 bases between them. The CDR3 is made up of 14 amino acids. Germline values: CDR1 SEHNR, CDR2 FQNEAQ (reference sequence). CDR3 nucleotides: TGTGCCAGCAGTTTCAACTCCTACACCGGGGAGCTGTTTTTT. Translating gives CASSFNSYTGELFF.

V and J are TRBV12-3 or TRBV12-4 and TRBJ1-2; 10 nucleotides match TRBD1. The CDR3 is 16 residues long. V lost 5 bases and J lost 7; bases outside the gene matches: 13. CDR3 sequence reads: CASSPTDRGLFRGYTF. The DNA of the CDR3 is TGTGCCAGCAGTCCAACAGACAGGGGGCTGTTTCGTGGCTACACCTTC.

The chain couples TRBV7-2 to TRBJ2-6; D remains unclear. This CDR3 has 16 amino acids. With 0 bases removed from V and 3 bases from J, the gap between germline ends came to 9 bases. The germline V gene has CDR1 SGHTA and CDR2 FQGNSA. The DNA for the CDR3 is TGTGCCAGCAGCTTAGCCGCGAGGTTTGGGGCCAACGTCCTGACTTTC. Translation: CASSLAARFGANVLTF.

The CDR3 DNA reads as TGTGCCAGCAGTAAACAGGACAGGTTTAACACCGGGGAGCTGTTTTTT. Translating it yields CASSKQDRFNTGELFF. This chain links TRBV6-1 with TRBJ2-2; 7 bases align to TRBD1. V lost 5 bases to trimming and J lost 2 bases; unmatched junction nucleotides: 8. The CDR3 runs 16 residues. The germline V gene encodes CDR1 MNHNS and CDR2 SASEGT.

The rearrangement links TRBV12-5 to TRBJ1-3; TRBD1 matches at 8 bases. The CDR3 consists of 15 residues. Germline V lookup: CDR1 LGHNT, CDR2 FRNRAP. The CDR3 here is CASSYGQGIRNTIYF. In DNA, the CDR3 is TGTGCCAGCAGTTACGGACAGGGTATACGAAACACCATATATTTT.

This clonotype was seen repeatedly, ten times or more. This sequence joins TRBV7-9 and TRBJ2-5; 7 bases align to TRBD1. This CDR3 region has 13 residues. Germline CDR1 and CDR2: SEHNR and FQNEAQ (reference sequence). Germline trimming cut 4 bases from V and 3 bases from J; bases unmatched to any gene: 2. The CDR3 loop is CASSWGQKETQYF. CDR3 nucleotides: TGTGCCAGCAGCTGGGGACAGAAAGAGACCCAGTACTTC. The full variable domain, in which reference TRBV7-9 and TRBJ2-5 provide the parts outside the CDR3, is DTGVSQNPRHKITKRGQNVTFRCDPISEHNRLYWYRQTLGQGPEFLTYFQNEAQLEKSRLLSDRFSAERPKGSFSTLEIQRTEQGDSAMYLCASSWGQKETQYFGPGTRLLVL.